This T cell receptor (beta chain) was profiled in a study of blood T cells in healthy people across ages. Whole-study context: T cells yielded about one barcoded beta molecule per two cells through template switching. Study outcomes and limitations: Long-lived donors carried more naive CD4+ cells and greater diversity than aged donors. Measured against age, TCR beta diversity per million T cells decreased in a roughly linear manner. Diversity of TCR beta correlated strongly with naive T cell percentage.

This clonotype was detected only a few times. Its specificity is not known. The V gene lost 4 bases and the J gene lost 0 bases, with 10 bases spanning the gap. This CDR3 has 14 amino acids. CDR1 and CDR2 (germline): SGHRS, YFSETQ. A J-beta primer mix and a sample-barcoded 5' primer were used in a second PCR of roughly 7 to 12 cycles. One entry per CDR3 protein results from TCRdb running MiXCR on the 5' RACE reads. This table has 1.5 million to 1.9 million distinct CDR3 sequences, 35% to 45% appearing once. This clonotype was obtained from a woman aged 18-29 years in good health. Specimen: blood. The chain has TRBV5-1 and TRBJ2-5; the D gene is possibly TRBD2 (6 bases). The chain's CDR3 is CASSVQRDQETQYF. The CDR3, as DNA: TGCGCCAGCAGCGTCCAGCGGGACCAAGAGACCCAGTACTTC.